This passage covers 7 T cell receptor beta chains from one sample sequenced in a study of CD8 T cells in Susac syndrome. cDNA came from about 0.46 to 1 ug RNA primed by random hexamers. TCRdb redid the calling of the immunoSEQ multiplex PCR reads with MiXCR, one entry per CDR3 protein. The sample holds about 26,000 distinct CDR3 sequences, roughly 92% seen once. The sequenced sample was CD8+ T cells from PBMCs. These receptors were collected from a human donor in good health.

The gene calls are TRBV19 and TRBJ2-1, with D possibly being TRBD2 (5 bases). Trimming shortened V by 5 bases and J by 6 bases, and 11 bases separated the two germline ends. CDR3 length equals 13 residues. Per germline, CDR1 LNHDA and CDR2 SQIVND (reference sequence). CDR3 residues: CASSFGVPNEQFF. CDR3 nucleotide sequence: TGTGCCAGTAGTTTCGGGGTCCCCAATGAGCAGTTCTTC.

This clonotype is a singleton in its sample. V and J are TRBV7-6 and TRBJ2-7; a possible D gene is TRBD1 (6 bases). V lost 5 bases to trimming and J lost 5 bases, with 19 bases between them. Germline values: CDR1 SGHVS, CDR2 FNYEAQ. The CDR3 extends over 15 amino acids. The chain's CDR3 is CASSPEVRAGDEQYF. CDR3 sequence (DNA): TGTGCCAGCAGCCCAGAGGTTAGGGCAGGGGACGAGCAGTACTTC.

A note on this clonotype: One junction end does not reproduce the germline sequence, and a read error may be involved. The chain uses TRBV4-1 and TRBJ2-7, with TRBD2 identical over 10 bases. The CDR3 totals 17 residues. From germline, CDR1 is MGHRA and CDR2 YSYEKL. CDR3 sequence (DNA): TGCGCCAGCAGCCCCCAAAGGACTAGCGGTACACTCTACGCGCAGTACTTC. Translated, it gives CASSPQRTSGTLYAQYF.

The rearrangement links TRBV5-1 to TRBJ2-7, with unresolved D. V was shortened by 0 bases and J by 6 bases, with 10 bases between the two germline ends. Germline V gene lookup returns CDR1 SGHRS and CDR2 YFSETQ. This CDR3 is 13 amino acids long. This CDR3 is CASSLDGDGEQYF. Written as DNA, the CDR3 is TGCGCCAGCAGCTTGGACGGAGACGGCGAGCAGTACTTC. The variable domain in full, with the rest retrieved from reference TRBV5-1 and TRBJ2-7, is KAGVTQTPRYLIKTRGQQVTLSCSPISGHRSVSWYQQTPGQGLQFLFEYFSETQRNKGNFPGRFSGRQFSNSRSEMNVSTLELGDSALYLCASSLDGDGEQYFGPGTRLTVT.

The chain uses TRBV19 and TRBJ1-5, with D maybe TRBD1 (5 bases). CDR3 length: 18 residues. CDR1 LNHDA and CDR2 SQIVND come from the germline V gene (reference sequence). Trimming stripped 6 bases from V and 0 bases from J, with 21 bases between. For the CDR3, the DNA is TGTGCCAGTAGGCTCCGGGACTCCAGTATGGGTAGCAATCAGCCCCAGCATTTT. Protein: CASRLRDSSMGSNQPQHF.

The genes are TRBV19 and TRBJ1-5; D unclear. Germline V gene data show CDR1 as LNHDA and CDR2 as SQIVND (reference sequence). The CDR3 runs 15 residues. The V end lost 2 bases, the J end lost 3 bases, and 11 bases lay between the germline ends. The CDR3 is CASSISGIPNQPQHF. CDR3 in DNA: TGTGCCAGTAGTATATCCGGGATTCCCAATCAGCCCCAGCATTTT. Drawing the rest from reference TRBV19 and TRBJ1-5, the complete variable domain is DGGITQSPKYLFRKEGQNVTLSCEQNLNHDAMYWYRQDPGQGLRLIYYSQIVNDFQKGDIAEGYSVSREKKESFPLTVTSAQKNPTAFYLCASSISGIPNQPQHFGDGTRLSIL.

This clonotype was observed a single time. V gene TRBV7-2 combines with J gene TRBJ2-1; D not certain. The germline gives CDR1 SGHTA, CDR2 FQGNSA. This CDR3 region has 13 residues. The germline V and J ends were trimmed by 1 base and 8 bases, with 9 bases remaining between them. CDR3 sequence (DNA): TGTGCCAGCAGCTTAGGGGGTGGCGATGAGCAGTTCTTC. Amino acids: CASSLGGGDEQFF.